These T cell receptor beta chains were read from a single sample in a study of molecular identifiers for immune sequencing clone quantification. TCRdb called the PCR reads again in MiXCR, with one record for every CDR3 protein. Of under 600,000 distinct CDR3 sequences in the sample, roughly 26% were seen once. Sequenced material: naive CD8+ T cells from blood, with Jurkat cell RNA spiked in. These receptors all come from a human donor in good health. Some libraries in this study had Jurkat cell RNA spiked in. The CDR3 runs from the conserved cysteine through the conserved F or W. D genes are given only for firm matches. The size of a clone is reported for some rows only, either as once, few or many, or as a class for expanded clones.

>TRBV25-1|many|-|TRBJ2-3
CASRGGWTDTQYF
TGTGCCAGCAGGGGGGGATGGACAGATACGCAGTATTTT
>TRBV13|-|TRBD1|TRBJ2-5
CASSLDLGGTAHETQYF
TGTGCCAGCAGCTTAGATTTAGGTGGGACAGCCCACGAGACCCAGTACTTC
>TRBV12-3/TRBV12-4|few|-|TRBJ2-4
CASSSAVLTGDAYF
TGTGCCAGCAGTTCAGCGGTATTGACAGGAGACGCGTACTTC
>TRBV27|few|TRBD1|TRBJ2-7
CASSFADRDYEQYF
TGTGCCAGCAGTTTTGCCGACAGGGACTACGAGCAGTACTTC
>TRBV28|many|-|TRBJ2-3
CASSSPPDTQYF
TGTGCCAGCAGTTCCCCACCAGATACGCAGTATTTT
>TRBV5-4|-|-|TRBJ2-2
CASNPPLAGELFF
TGTGCCAGCAACCCCCCGTTGGCCGGGGAGCTGTTTTTT
>TRBV11-2|few|TRBD2|TRBJ2-7
CASSPAGGNYEQYF
TGTGCCAGCAGCCCCGCCGGGGGGAACTACGAGCAGTACTTC
>TRBV11-2|few|-|TRBJ1-4
CASSPMPINNEKLFF
TGTGCCAGCAGTCCCATGCCAATTAATAATGAAAAACTGTTTTTT
>TRBV5-8|-|-|TRBJ1-1
CATNLVYLRDRSTEAFF
TGTGCCACAAACCTAGTCTATCTCAGAGACAGGTCGACTGAAGCTTTCTTT
>TRBV28|-|-|TRBJ1-1
CASSPPGRDEAFF
TGTGCCAGCAGTCCACCAGGACGGGATGAAGCTTTCTTT
>TRBV28|few|TRBD1|TRBJ1-2
CASRLGQGRYRNYGYTF
TGTGCCAGCAGACTCGGACAGGGTCGCTATCGCAACTATGGCTACACCTTC
>TRBV18|few|-|TRBJ2-3
CASSPPIPDTQYF
TGTGCCAGCTCACCCCCCATCCCCGATACGCAGTATTTT
>TRBV29-1|many|-|TRBJ2-3
CSVETPAGWYF
TGCAGCGTTGAAACCCCCGCGGGGTGGTATTTT
>TRBV19|-|-|TRBJ2-6
CASSPGHFSGANVLTF
TGTGCCAGTAGTCCCGGACACTTCTCTGGGGCCAACGTCCTGACTTTC
>TRBV6-2/TRBV6-3|-|TRBD1|TRBJ2-7
CASSYPGTGYDQYF
TGTGCCAGCAGTTACCCCGGGACAGGCTACGATCAGTACTTC
>TRBV4-2|-|TRBD2|TRBJ2-7
CASSQDLSLAGYEQYF
TGTGCCAGCAGCCAAGATTTATCACTAGCGGGTTACGAGCAGTACTTC
>TRBV12-3/TRBV12-4|-|TRBD2|TRBJ2-5
CASSPWTSGKETQYF
TGTGCCAGCAGTCCATGGACTAGCGGGAAAGAGACCCAGTACTTC
>TRBV7-6|-|-|TRBJ1-4
CASSFSAGAPNEKLFF
TGTGCCAGCAGCTTCTCGGCAGGGGCCCCTAATGAAAAACTGTTTTTT
>TRBV7-2|-|TRBD1|TRBJ2-5
CASSPSLPGGETQYF
TGTGCCAGCAGCCCCTCGCTTCCAGGGGGAGAGACCCAGTACTTC
>TRBV12-3/TRBV12-4|-|TRBD2|TRBJ2-3
CASSRWTSGEYTDTQYF
TGTGCCAGCAGCCGATGGACTAGCGGGGAGTACACAGATACGCAGTATTTT